These T cell receptor beta chains were read from a single sample in a study of blood T cells in healthy people across ages. TCRdb reprocessed the 5' RACE reads with MiXCR, giving one entry per CDR3 protein. The table includes 750,000 to 950,000 distinct CDR3 sequences, 25% to 35% detected once. These same records also appear under a second study, on T cells of mothers and their children.

Specimen: blood. The origin of the receptors is a woman in her 40s in good health. CDR3s include the opening cysteine and the closing phenylalanine or tryptophan. A D gene is named only where the DNA matches it firmly.

d_gene: -; j_gene: TRBJ2-4; v_gene: TRBV20-1; len: 13; CDR3aa: CSASGLAKNIQYF
d_gene: -; j_gene: TRBJ2-1; v_gene: TRBV7-9; len: 14; CDR3aa: CASRSVGSYNEQFF
d_gene: -; j_gene: TRBJ1-2; v_gene: TRBV20-1; len: 15; CDR3aa: CSARESGSPLYGYTF
d_gene: -; j_gene: TRBJ2-5; v_gene: TRBV29-1; len: 12; CDR3aa: CSVDVGAETQYF
d_gene: TRBD2; j_gene: TRBJ2-2; v_gene: TRBV20-1; len: 14; CDR3aa: CSASGGSETGELFF
d_gene: TRBD1; j_gene: TRBJ2-3; v_gene: TRBV7-8; len: 16; CDR3aa: CASSRDRGPSTDTQYF
d_gene: -; j_gene: TRBJ1-1; v_gene: TRBV10-3; len: 14; CDR3aa: CAISESSGLPEAFF
d_gene: -; j_gene: TRBJ2-1; v_gene: TRBV20-1; len: 13; CDR3aa: CSARERGYNEQFF
d_gene: TRBD1; j_gene: TRBJ2-7; v_gene: TRBV28; len: 18; CDR3aa: CASPPSGTGKESTYEQYF
d_gene: -; j_gene: TRBJ2-7; v_gene: TRBV20-1; len: 13; CDR3aa: CSARAEGSYEQYF
d_gene: TRBD2; j_gene: TRBJ2-3; v_gene: TRBV6-6; len: 15; CDR3aa: CASCRLAAVTDTQYF
d_gene: -; j_gene: TRBJ2-3; v_gene: TRBV9; len: 15; CDR3aa: CASSPWGTSTDTQYF
d_gene: -; j_gene: TRBJ1-5; v_gene: TRBV4-1; len: 14; CDR3aa: CASSQDGGAQPQHF
d_gene: TRBD2; j_gene: TRBJ2-5; v_gene: TRBV20-1; len: 14; CDR3aa: CSASLAGGQETQYF
d_gene: -; j_gene: TRBJ2-3; v_gene: TRBV20-1; len: 14; CDR3aa: CSANRDRSTDTQYF
d_gene: -; j_gene: TRBJ2-5; v_gene: TRBV3-1; len: 13; CDR3aa: CASRTDGRETQYF
d_gene: TRBD2; j_gene: TRBJ2-7; v_gene: TRBV4-2; len: 17; CDR3aa: CASSQDHEAGGSYEQYF